Presented here are 26 T cell receptor beta chains from one specimen sequenced in a study of blood T cell repertoires in COVID-19. Clones were sequenced by immunoSEQ multiplex PCR, and TCRdb holds only the in-frame ones, with some missing. The sample shows about 150,000 clones, about 87% of them seen only once. Sequencing was carried out using peripheral blood. The receptors derive from a man aged 55 to 70 with COVID-19, enrolled during active disease.

This clone came up a few times. CDR3 coding DNA: TGTGCCAGCTCGCCTTCCGGTATCTCTGGAAACACCATATATTTT. This encodes CASSPSGISGNTIYF. The chain has TRBV18 and TRBJ1-3; D is unresolved. V was pared by 6 bases and J by 0 bases, with 12 bases between. CDR3 length: 15 amino acids. Germline V gene data show CDR1 as KGHSH and CDR2 as LQKENI. Looking up the rest from reference TRBV18 and TRBJ1-3 gives the full variable domain: NAGVMQNPRHLVRRRGQEARLRCSPMKGHSHVYWYRQLPEEGLKFMVYLQKENIIDESGMPKERFSAEFPKEGPSILRIQQVVRGDSAAYFCASSPSGISGNTIYFGEGSWLTVV.

This clone appeared a single time. The chain has TRBV7-2 and TRBJ1-1; possible D gene TRBD1, 5 bases. Germline CDR1 reads SGHTA; CDR2 reads FQGNSA. The CDR3 spans 17 residues. The ends were cut back, 3 bases at V and 0 bases at J, with 17 bases in the middle. For the CDR3, the DNA is TGTGCCAGCAGCTTGGTGGGGGGGGGAAGCATGAACACTGAAGCTTTCTTT. It specifies CASSLVGGGSMNTEAFF.

This chain uses TRBV18 with TRBJ2-7; 9 bases align to TRBD2. The CDR3 runs 16 residues. J was trimmed by 6 bases and V by 5 bases; bases with no gene match: 14. Germline loops: CDR1 KGHSH, CDR2 LQKENI. CDR3 loop: CASSSGGAGGGSEQYF. The DNA for the CDR3 is TGTGCCAGCTCAAGCGGAGGAGCGGGGGGTGGGTCCGAGCAGTACTTC.

The chain uses TRBV19 and TRBJ1-2; 7 bases are shared with TRBD1. The CDR3 contains 15 residues. Germline V CDR1 and CDR2: LNHDA, SQIVND (reference sequence). The J segment lost 0 bases and the V segment lost 9 bases, leaving 10 bases of the junction unmatched. The CDR3 is CASQTGHQTNYGYTF. CDR3 in DNA: TGTGCCAGCCAGACAGGGCACCAAACTAACTATGGCTACACCTTC.

Written as DNA, the CDR3 is TGTGCCAGCAGCCGACAGGGTGGCACTGAAGCTTTCTTT. As protein: CASSRQGGTEAFF. This chain joins TRBV7-2 and TRBJ1-1; 7 bases line up with TRBD1. Germline assignment: CDR1 SGHTA and CDR2 FQGNSA. The CDR3 runs to 13 residues. After removal of 5 bases from V and 4 bases from J, the junction contained 4 bases not matched to a gene.

The chain employs TRBV5-1 and TRBJ2-7; 7 bases agree with TRBD1. The CDR3 totals 14 residues. Germline values: CDR1 SGHRS, CDR2 YFSETQ. Trimming cost V 4 bases and J 1 base; bases outside gene matches: 5. The chain's CDR3 is CASSPPGQSYEQYF. The CDR3 nucleotides are TGCGCCAGCAGCCCCCCGGGACAGTCCTACGAGCAGTACTTC.

The chain links TRBV7-2 to TRBJ1-6, with 7 nucleotides matching TRBD1. The CDR3 sequence is 15 residues long. Germline values: CDR1 SGHTA, CDR2 FQGNSA. V was clipped by 5 bases and J by 6 bases; unmatched bases: 7. The chain's CDR3 is CASSDWDSSNSPLHF. DNA of the CDR3: TGTGCCAGCAGCGACTGGGACAGTAGTAATTCACCCCTCCACTTT.

The V gene is TRBV25-1, the J gene TRBJ1-6, with D hard to call. Per the germline V gene, CDR1 is MGHDK and CDR2 is SYGVNS. This CDR3 has 13 amino acids. The V and J ends lost 3 bases and 7 bases respectively, with 7 bases between them. CDR3 DNA: TGTGCCAGCAGTGACAGATGGAATTCACCCCTCCACTTT. This codes for CASSDRWNSPLHF.

The chain uses TRBV24-1 and TRBJ1-2; TRBD1 matches 11 bases. Looked up from germline, CDR1 is KGHDR and CDR2 is SFDVKD. The CDR3 sequence is 15 residues long. Trimming removed 5 bases from V and 4 bases from J; junction bases left unmatched: 5. Written as DNA, the CDR3 is TGTGCCACCAGTGGGACAGGGGGCGAAGGCTATGGCTACACCTTC. It specifies CATSGTGGEGYGYTF.

The gene calls are TRBV5-3 and TRBJ2-5; 8 bases line up with TRBD1. TRBV5-3 is classed as an ORF, of uncertain function. Trimming removed 2 bases from V and 5 bases from J; junction bases left unmatched: 5. This CDR3 is built from 14 residues. CDR3 nucleotides: TGTGCCAGAAGCTTCAGGGGGCGCAGGGAGACCCAGTACTTC. The encoded protein is CARSFRGRRETQYF.

This sequence joins TRBV7-3 and TRBJ1-1; maybe TRBD1 (5 bases). The V and J ends lost 5 bases and 4 bases respectively, with 17 bases between them. CDR1 is SGHTA, CDR2 FQGTGA, per germline. This CDR3 spans 15 amino acids. The CDR3 DNA is TGTGCCAGCAGCCCCTCGGGGCAGGGAGGCACTGAAGCTTTCTTT. Translation: CASSPSGQGGTEAFF.

The chain carries TRBV6-5 and TRBJ2-1, with D possibly TRBD2 on 6 matching bases. V was clipped by 0 bases and J by 4 bases, with 10 bases between them. CDR3 size: 15 residues. CDR1 and CDR2 from the germline V gene are MNHEY and SVGAGI. This CDR3 is CASSYSRERYNEQFF. The CDR3 DNA follows: TGTGCCAGCAGTTACTCCCGGGAGAGGTACAATGAGCAGTTCTTC.

V and J are TRBV6-5 and TRBJ1-1; possibly TRBD1 for D (6 bases). The CDR3 consists of 15 residues. The germline gives CDR1 MNHEY, CDR2 SVGAGI. Trimming pared 7 bases from V and 5 bases from J, leaving 20 bases between. The DNA of the CDR3 is TGTGCCAGCACGCCTGGGGGGGCAGGAAGGACTGAAGCTTTCTTT. Protein product: CASTPGGAGRTEAFF.

This rearrangement joins TRBV19 to TRBJ2-5; D may be TRBD2 (7 bases). Trimming took 6 bases from V and 5 from J, leaving 19 bases between them. This CDR3 region has 15 residues. Germline V gene data show CDR1 as LNHDA and CDR2 as SQIVND (reference sequence). The CDR3 protein is CASRDAGAAVETQYF. The CDR3 bases are TGTGCCAGTAGAGACGCGGGGGCCGCGGTGGAGACCCAGTACTTC.

The chain has TRBV12-3 or TRBV12-4 and TRBJ1-2; 9 bases are a match to TRBD1. The J segment lost 8 bases and the V segment lost 5 bases, leaving 6 bases of the junction unmatched. The CDR3 consists of 13 residues. As DNA, the CDR3 is TGTGCCAGCAGTACGGGACAGGGCGTGGGCTACACCTTC. Translation: CASSTGQGVGYTF.

This clone has a single count. V is TRBV29-1 and J is TRBJ1-6, with 8 bases that match TRBD1. Trimming cost V 5 bases and J 5 bases; bases outside gene matches: 5. Germline V gene lookup returns CDR1 SQVTM and CDR2 ANQGSEA. This CDR3 spans 14 amino acids. Here the CDR3 DNA reads TGCAGCGTTATAGTGACAGGGGATAATTCACCCCTCCACTTT. Protein product: CSVIVTGDNSPLHF.

The chain links TRBV7-6 to TRBJ2-1; TRBD2 matches at 8 bases. In germline, CDR1 is SGHVS, CDR2 FNYEAQ. Losses at the gene ends were 0 bases for V and 0 bases for J; bases not matched to a gene: 10. CDR3 length: 19 residues. CDR3 DNA sequence: TGTGCCAGCAGCTTAGCGTTGCGGGAGGCCTCCAGCTCCTACAATGAGCAGTTCTTC. Translating it yields CASSLALREASSSYNEQFF.

The chain employs TRBV14 and TRBJ2-7, with D maybe TRBD1 (5 bases). Germline-derived CDR1 and CDR2 are SGHDN and FVKESK. The CDR3 runs 14 residues. V was cut by 4 bases and J by 4 bases, with 14 bases left in between. The CDR3 protein is CASSPRVGLYEQYF. The CDR3 DNA sequence: TGTGCCAGCAGCCCCAGGGTCGGTTTGTACGAGCAGTACTTC.

This clone showed up just once. The genes are TRBV5-6 and TRBJ1-1; D gene unclear. This CDR3 spans 12 amino acids. V was trimmed by 0 bases and J by 4 bases, leaving 4 bases between them. Looked up from germline, CDR1 is SGHDT and CDR2 is YYEEEE. Here the CDR3 DNA reads TGTGCCAGCAGCTTGGTTATCACTGAAGCTTTCTTT. The encoded protein is CASSLVITEAFF.

This chain connects TRBV20-1 to TRBJ1-5; D gene ambiguous. The CDR3 consists of 12 residues. Trimming cost V 3 bases and J 7 bases, with 10 bases left between them. CDR1 and CDR2 (germline): DFQATT, SNEGSKA (reference sequence). CDR3 sequence (DNA): TGCAGTGCTAGTGAGGCGGTCCAGCCCCAGCATTTT. Protein sequence: CSASEAVQPQHF.

The chain links TRBV7-9 to TRBJ2-5; a weak D match, TRBD1 (5 bases). Germline assignment: CDR1 SEHNR and CDR2 FQNEAQ (reference sequence). The CDR3 covers 13 residues. V lost 6 bases, J lost 4 bases, and 12 bases lay in between. CDR3 protein: CASSGERGETQYF. The CDR3 bases are TGTGCCAGCAGTGGGGAAAGGGGAGAGACCCAGTACTTC.

Worth noting for this clone: The junction departs from germline at one end; a sequencing error may be responsible. The rearrangement links TRBV10-3 to TRBJ1-5; D remains unclear. Germline lookup yields CDR1 ENHRY and CDR2 SYGVKD. The CDR3 runs 13 residues. The CDR3 coding sequence is TGTGCCACCAGTAATCAGGGCAATCAGCCCCAGCATTTT. Its translation: CATSNQGNQPQHF.

CDR3 loop: CASSLVSTPYNEQFF. In DNA, the CDR3 is TGTGCCAGCAGCTTAGTGTCTACGCCTTACAATGAGCAGTTCTTC. V is TRBV11-2 and J is TRBJ2-1; D is undetermined. Germline CDR1 and CDR2: SGHAT and FQNNGV. There are 15 residues in the CDR3. V lost 1 base and J 4 bases, leaving 11 bases between the germline ends.

The rearrangement uses TRBV19 and TRBJ1-5, with a weak D call TRBD1 (5 bases). Trimming removed 9 bases at V and 0 bases at J, with 12 bases between. The CDR3 length is 14 residues. Germline V gene lookup returns CDR1 LNHDA and CDR2 SQIVND (reference sequence). The DNA for the CDR3 is TGTGCCAGCCTCCCAAGGGGTAGCAATCAGCCCCAGCATTTT. Encoded protein: CASLPRGSNQPQHF.

The V and J genes are TRBV15 and TRBJ1-1, with 9 bases identical to TRBD1. V dropped 6 bases and J dropped 4; count of bases not matched to a gene: 9. Germline V lookup: CDR1 LNHNV, CDR2 YYDKDF (reference sequence). This CDR3 comprises 15 residues. DNA of the CDR3: TGTGCCACCAGAAGGGACAGGGCAGGCCTCACTGAAGCTTTCTTT. It specifies CATRRDRAGLTEAFF.

This clone has a single count. V is TRBV5-1 and J is TRBJ2-7; weak D call: TRBD2 (5 bases). The CDR3 covers 15 residues. From germline, CDR1 is SGHRS and CDR2 YFSETQ. Trimming took 1 base from V and 0 from J, leaving 11 bases between them. The CDR3 is CASSLIPGSSYEQYF. CDR3 nucleotide sequence: TGCGCCAGCAGCTTGATTCCGGGATCCTCCTACGAGCAGTACTTC.